This T cell receptor beta chain is from a study of blood T cell repertoires in COVID-19. In the authors' workflow: Cell counts per sample came from amplifying reference gene primers. Sequencing used immunoSEQ multiplex PCR; TCRdb keeps in-frame clones, though not all of them. The V and J calls and the clone size are those of that table, but D and trimming were determined from the DNA. The sample records 210,000 or so clones, 75% to 85% being singletons. CDR3 length: 17 amino acids. The V gene's germline CDR1 is SGHRS and CDR2 YFSETQ. With 0 bases clipped from V and 2 bases from J, the junction kept 9 bases outside the gene matches.

The receptor comes from a woman in her 40s with acute COVID-19. Sequencing input: PBMCs or T cells enriched from blood (not recorded which). The V and J genes are TRBV5-1 and TRBJ2-7; 9 positions agree with TRBD2. The CDR3 DNA reads as TGCGCCAGCAGCTTGGCGGCTAGCGGGGTAAACCCCTACGAGCAGTACTTC. It encodes CASSLAASGVNPYEQYF.